The T cell receptor (beta chain) under discussion was sequenced for a study of cytomegalovirus exposure and HLA in healthy donors. With 60 Vbeta and 13 Jbeta primers, the PCR was carried out. Data came from immunoSEQ multiplex PCR; TCRdb stores just in-frame clones and leaves some out. The profile covers about 160,000 clones, with under 85% appearing a single time and roughly 1.5% taken by the ten largest. V was pared by 7 bases and J by 4 bases, with 17 bases between. From germline, CDR1 is SGHAT and CDR2 FQNNGV. The CDR3 covers 15 residues. Sequenced sample: PBMCs. The sequence came from a woman in her 30s in good health and CMV-seronegative. The chain couples TRBV11-2 to TRBJ2-1; unclear D gene. CDR3 in DNA: TGTGCCAGCACCAGAGGCCAATTAATTTACAATGAGCAGTTCTTC. It yields the protein CASTRGQLIYNEQFF.